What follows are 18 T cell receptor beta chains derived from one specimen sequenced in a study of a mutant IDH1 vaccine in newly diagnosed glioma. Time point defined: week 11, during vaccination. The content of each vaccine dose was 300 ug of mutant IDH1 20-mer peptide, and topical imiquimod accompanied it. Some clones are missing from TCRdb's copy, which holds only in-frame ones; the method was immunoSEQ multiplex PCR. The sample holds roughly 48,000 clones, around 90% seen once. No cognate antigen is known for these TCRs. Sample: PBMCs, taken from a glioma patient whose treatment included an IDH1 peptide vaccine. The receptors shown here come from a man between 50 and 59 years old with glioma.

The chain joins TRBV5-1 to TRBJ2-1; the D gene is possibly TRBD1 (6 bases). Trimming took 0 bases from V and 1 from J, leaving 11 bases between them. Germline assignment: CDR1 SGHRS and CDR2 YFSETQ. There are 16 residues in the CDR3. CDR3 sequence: CASSLARTASYNEQFF. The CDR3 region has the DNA TGCGCCAGCAGCTTGGCTAGGACAGCGTCCTACAATGAGCAGTTCTTC.

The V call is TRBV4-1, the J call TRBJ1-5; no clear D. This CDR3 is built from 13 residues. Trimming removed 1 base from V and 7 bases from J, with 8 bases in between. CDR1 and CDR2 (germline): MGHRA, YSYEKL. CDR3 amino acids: CASSQGRGQPQHF. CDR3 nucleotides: TGCGCCAGCAGCCAAGGCCGAGGACAGCCCCAGCATTTT.

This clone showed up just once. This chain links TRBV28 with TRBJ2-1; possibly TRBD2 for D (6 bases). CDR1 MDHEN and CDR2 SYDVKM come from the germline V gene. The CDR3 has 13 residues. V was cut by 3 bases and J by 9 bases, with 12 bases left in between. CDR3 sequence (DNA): TGTGCCAGCAGTTTCCCGACTAGGGGTGAGCAGTTCTTC. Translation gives CASSFPTRGEQFF. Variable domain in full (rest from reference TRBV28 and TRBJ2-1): DVKVTQSSRYLVKRTGEKVFLECVQDMDHENMFWYRQDPGLGLRLIYFSYDVKMKEKGDIPEGYSVSREKKERFSLILESASTNQTSMYLCASSFPTRGEQFFGPGTRLTVL.

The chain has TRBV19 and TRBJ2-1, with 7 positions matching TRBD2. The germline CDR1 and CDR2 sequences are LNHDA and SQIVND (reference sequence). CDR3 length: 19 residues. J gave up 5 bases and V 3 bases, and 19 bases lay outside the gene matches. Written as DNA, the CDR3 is TGTGCCAGTAGTATTGAGGGGTATACGTGGGAGGGCACGGACAATGAGCAGTTCTTC. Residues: CASSIEGYTWEGTDNEQFF.

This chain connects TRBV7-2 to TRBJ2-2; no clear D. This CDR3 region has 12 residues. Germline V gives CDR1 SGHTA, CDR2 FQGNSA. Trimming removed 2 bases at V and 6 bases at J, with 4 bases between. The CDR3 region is CASSLRSGELFF. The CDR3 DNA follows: TGTGCCAGCAGCTTAAGGTCCGGGGAGCTGTTTTTT.

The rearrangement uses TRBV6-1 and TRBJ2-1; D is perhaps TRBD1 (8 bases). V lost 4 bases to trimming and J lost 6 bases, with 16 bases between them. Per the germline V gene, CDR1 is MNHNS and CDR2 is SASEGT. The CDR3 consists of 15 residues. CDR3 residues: CASSGHTGGGNEQFF. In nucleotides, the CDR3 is TGTGCCAGCAGTGGACACACAGGGGGGGGCAATGAGCAGTTCTTC.

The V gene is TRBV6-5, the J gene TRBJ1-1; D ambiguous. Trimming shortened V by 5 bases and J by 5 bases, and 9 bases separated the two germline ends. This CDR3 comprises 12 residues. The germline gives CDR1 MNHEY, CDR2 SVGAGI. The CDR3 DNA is TGTGCCAGCAGTCCAGGTAGGACTGAAGCTTTCTTT. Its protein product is CASSPGRTEAFF.

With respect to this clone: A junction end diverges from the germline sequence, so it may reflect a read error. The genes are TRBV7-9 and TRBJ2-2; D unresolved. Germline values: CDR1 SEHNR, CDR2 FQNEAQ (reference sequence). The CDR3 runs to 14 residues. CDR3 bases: TGTGCCAGCAACTTAAGAGTAGACACCGGGGAGCTGTTTTTT. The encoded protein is CASNLRVDTGELFF.

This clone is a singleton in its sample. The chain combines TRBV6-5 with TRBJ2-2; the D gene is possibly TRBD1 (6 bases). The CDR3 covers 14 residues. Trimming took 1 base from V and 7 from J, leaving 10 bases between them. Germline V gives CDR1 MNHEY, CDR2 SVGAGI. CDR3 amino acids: CASSYYLDSGELFF. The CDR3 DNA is TGTGCCAGCAGTTACTACCTGGACAGCGGGGAGCTGTTTTTT.

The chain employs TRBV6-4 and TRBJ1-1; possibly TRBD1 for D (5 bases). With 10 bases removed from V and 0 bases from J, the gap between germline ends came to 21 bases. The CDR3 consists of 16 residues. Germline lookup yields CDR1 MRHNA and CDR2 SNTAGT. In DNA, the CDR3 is TGTGCCACCCGAAACGTTGGGGCCGGGGTGAACACTGAAGCTTTCTTT. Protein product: CATRNVGAGVNTEAFF.

CDR3 amino acids: CASPSSGDPYEQYF. For the CDR3, the DNA is TGTGCCAGCCCCTCGTCCGGAGATCCCTACGAGCAGTACTTC. The chain links TRBV28 to TRBJ2-7; D not resolved. The V and J ends lost 8 bases and 2 bases respectively, with 16 bases between them. The CDR3 is made up of 14 amino acids. Germline CDR1 and CDR2: MDHEN and SYDVKM.

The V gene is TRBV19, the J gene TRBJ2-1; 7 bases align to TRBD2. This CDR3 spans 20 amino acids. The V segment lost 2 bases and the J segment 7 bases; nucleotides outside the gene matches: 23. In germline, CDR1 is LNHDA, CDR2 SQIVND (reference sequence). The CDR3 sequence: CASSIRVGIDLAVPGNEQFF. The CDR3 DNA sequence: TGTGCCAGTAGTATAAGGGTGGGAATAGACCTAGCGGTTCCAGGGAATGAGCAGTTCTTC.

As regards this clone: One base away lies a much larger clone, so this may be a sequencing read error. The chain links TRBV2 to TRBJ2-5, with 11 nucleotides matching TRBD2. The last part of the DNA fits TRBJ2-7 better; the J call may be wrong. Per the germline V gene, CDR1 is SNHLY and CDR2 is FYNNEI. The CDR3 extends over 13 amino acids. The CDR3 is CASRLAGAYEQYF. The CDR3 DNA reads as TGTGCCAGCAGACTAGCGGGGGCCTACGAGCAGTACTTC.

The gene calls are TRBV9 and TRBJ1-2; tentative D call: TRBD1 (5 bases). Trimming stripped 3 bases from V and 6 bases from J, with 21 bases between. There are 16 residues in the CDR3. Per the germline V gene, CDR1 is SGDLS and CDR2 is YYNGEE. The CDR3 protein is CASSAGGSWQGDGYTF. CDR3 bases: TGTGCCAGCAGCGCAGGCGGATCATGGCAGGGAGATGGCTACACCTTC.

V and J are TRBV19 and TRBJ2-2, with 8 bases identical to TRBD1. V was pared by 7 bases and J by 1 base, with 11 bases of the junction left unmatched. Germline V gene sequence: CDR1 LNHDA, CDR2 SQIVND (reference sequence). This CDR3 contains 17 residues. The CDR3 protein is CASTLGTGLLNTGELFF. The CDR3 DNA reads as TGTGCCAGTACCCTAGGGACAGGTCTACTGAACACCGGGGAGCTGTTTTTT.

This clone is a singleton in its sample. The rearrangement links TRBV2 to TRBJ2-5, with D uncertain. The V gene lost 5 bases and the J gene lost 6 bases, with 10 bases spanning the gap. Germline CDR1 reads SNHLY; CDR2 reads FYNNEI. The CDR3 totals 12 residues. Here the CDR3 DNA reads TGTGCCAGCAGTCCTCGCCTGAAGACCCAGTACTTC. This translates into CASSPRLKTQYF.

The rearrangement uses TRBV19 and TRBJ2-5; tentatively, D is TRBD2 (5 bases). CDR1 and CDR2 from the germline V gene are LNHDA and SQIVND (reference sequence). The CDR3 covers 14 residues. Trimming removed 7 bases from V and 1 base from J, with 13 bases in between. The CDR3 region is CASTRGQSQETQYF. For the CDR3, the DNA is TGTGCCAGTACGCGCGGGCAGAGCCAAGAGACCCAGTACTTC. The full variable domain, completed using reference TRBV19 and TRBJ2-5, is DGGITQSPKYLFRKEGQNVTLSCEQNLNHDAMYWYRQDPGQGLRLIYYSQIVNDFQKGDIAEGYSVSREKKESFPLTVTSAQKNPTAFYLCASTRGQSQETQYFGPGTRLLVL.

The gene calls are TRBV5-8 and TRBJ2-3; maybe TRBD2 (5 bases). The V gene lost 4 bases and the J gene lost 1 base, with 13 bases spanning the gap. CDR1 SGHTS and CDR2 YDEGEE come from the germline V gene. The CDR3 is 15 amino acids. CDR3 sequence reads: CASSPTVLGTDTQYF. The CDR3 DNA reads TGTGCCAGCAGCCCCACCGTACTAGGCACAGATACGCAGTATTTT.